This passage covers 2 T cell receptor beta chains from one sample sequenced in a study of blood T cell repertoires in COVID-19. Here immunoSEQ multiplex PCR was the method, and the copy in TCRdb shows in-frame clones only, minus some. Found here are roughly 100,000 clones, about four fifths of them singletons; the top ten hold around 4.8%. Sequencing was carried out using peripheral blood. The receptors originated from a man in his sixties with acute or convalescent COVID-19.

This chain uses TRBV5-1 with TRBJ2-5; perhaps TRBD2 as D (6 bases). CDR1 SGHRS and CDR2 YFSETQ come from the germline V gene. V lost 8 bases, J lost 5 bases, and 19 bases lay in between. The CDR3 extends over 14 amino acids. CDR3 coding DNA: TGCGCCAGTACTTACCCAGGAGGGCCGGAGACCCAGTACTTC. Translating gives CASTYPGGPETQYF.

CDR3 sequence (DNA): TGCGCCAGCAGCTCGGGGCGGACAGGGGGCAAAGATACGCAGTATTTT. It is translated as CASSSGRTGGKDTQYF. The J gene is TRBJ2-3, the V gene TRBV5-1; 11 bases line up with TRBD1. This CDR3 has 16 amino acids. Germline loops: CDR1 SGHRS, CDR2 YFSETQ. V gave up 3 bases and J gave up 5 bases; unmatched junction bases: 8.